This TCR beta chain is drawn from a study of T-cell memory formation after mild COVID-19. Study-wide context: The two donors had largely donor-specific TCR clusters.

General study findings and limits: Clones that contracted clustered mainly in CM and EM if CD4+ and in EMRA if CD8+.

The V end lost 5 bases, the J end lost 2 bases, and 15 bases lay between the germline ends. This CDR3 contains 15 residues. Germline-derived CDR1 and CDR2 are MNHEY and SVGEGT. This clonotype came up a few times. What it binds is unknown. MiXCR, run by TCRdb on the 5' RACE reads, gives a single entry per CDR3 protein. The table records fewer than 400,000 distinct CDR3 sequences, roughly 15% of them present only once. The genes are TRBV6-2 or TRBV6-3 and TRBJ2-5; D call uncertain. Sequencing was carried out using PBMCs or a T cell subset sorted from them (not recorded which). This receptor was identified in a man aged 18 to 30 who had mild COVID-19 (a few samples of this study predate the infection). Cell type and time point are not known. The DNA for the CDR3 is TGTGCCAGCAGTCCCGCCGATCGGCCTCAAGAGACCCAGTACTTC. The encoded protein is CASSPADRPQETQYF.